Listed below are T cell receptor beta chains from one sample, sequenced in a study. TCRdb re-called the RT-PCR reads through MiXCR, storing one row per CDR3 protein. The sample contains 550,000 to 750,000 distinct CDR3 sequences, 12% to 15% of which appear only once. Sequencing input: memory CD4+ T cells from blood. The source is a female donor in good health, serving as a healthy control. Each CDR3 is given with its conserved first and last residue. The D gene is left open where the match is weak. Size is omitted from some rows. Given values are once, few, many or a class for expanded clones.

V gene	D gene	clone size	J gene	CDR3 DNA	CDR3 protein
TRBV12-3/TRBV12-4	.	many	TRBJ1-5	TGTGCCAGCAGTTTTGTCAGGAATCAGCCCCAGCATTTT	CASSFVRNQPQHF
TRBV7-9	.	many	TRBJ1-1	TGTGCCAGCAGCTTAGAGGCGGGTGAAGCTTTCTTT	CASSLEAGEAFF
TRBV29-1	.	many	TRBJ1-2	TGCAGCGCCGAGCTCGTCTTGGGCTATGGCTACACCTTC	CSAELVLGYGYTF
TRBV20-1	.	many	TRBJ2-7	TGCAGTGCTAGGTTGCCCCAGGCATACGATAGCTACGAGCAGTACTTC	CSARLPQAYDSYEQYF
TRBV20-1	.	.	TRBJ1-3	TGCAGTGCTAGATCCCCCAGGGGAGCTGGAAACACCATATATTTT	CSARSPRGAGNTIYF
TRBV20-1	.	.	TRBJ1-1	TGCAGTGCTAAGAGACAGTCCGTGGGCACTGAAGCTTTCTTT	CSAKRQSVGTEAFF
TRBV7-2	.	.	TRBJ2-7	TGTGCCAGCAGCCCGAGGGGGGGGAACAGGGCATCCTACGAGCAGTACTTC	CASSPRGGNRASYEQYF
TRBV5-1	TRBD2	.	TRBJ2-5	TGCGCCAGCAGCATACCTGGGAGGGAACAAGAGACCCAGTACTTC	CASSIPGREQETQYF
TRBV5-6	.	.	TRBJ2-3	TGTGCCAGCAGGCACGGACCAACTAGCACAGATACGCAGTATTTT	CASRHGPTSTDTQYF
TRBV5-6	.	.	TRBJ1-1	TGTGCCAGCAGGTCCCCGGCCGGGGCTGGAGGTTACACTGAAGCTTTCTTT	CASRSPAGAGGYTEAFF
TRBV7-7	.	few	TRBJ2-3	TGTGCCAGCAGCCCTGGCGGGGAGGCCACAGATACGCAGTATTTT	CASSPGGEATDTQYF
TRBV6-2/TRBV6-3	.	many	TRBJ2-3	TGTGCCAGCAACCGGGACCGCAGAACGGATACGCAGTATTTT	CASNRDRRTDTQYF
TRBV5-6	TRBD1	.	TRBJ2-2	TGTGCCAGCAGCTGGGGGACAGGGGGCCGCACCGGGGAGCTGTTTTTT	CASSWGTGGRTGELFF
TRBV7-2	.	many	TRBJ1-5	TGTGCCAGCAGCGCTGCGCTTAGAACTAATCAGCCCCAGCATTTT	CASSAALRTNQPQHF
TRBV10-3	.	few	TRBJ1-3	TGTGCCATCAGTCAAGGGTTTGCTGGAAACACCATATATTTT	CAISQGFAGNTIYF